Only a few counts were recorded for the clone carrying this TCR beta chain. Antigen specificity is unknown. The entry originates in a study of blood T cells in healthy people across ages. Overall study results and limits: With unsorted PBMCs, a conclusive comparison of naive versus antigen-experienced cells was not possible.

A second 7 to 11 cycle PCR used barcoded and J-beta primers. MiXCR was run by TCRdb on the 5' RACE reads, yielding one entry per CDR3 protein. The sample yields 1.5 million to 2 million distinct CDR3 sequences, roughly 30% seen once. Drawn from each donor were 9 to 10 milliliters of peripheral blood. The germline CDR1 and CDR2 sequences are SGHTA and FQGNSA. This CDR3 contains 12 residues. V was trimmed by 3 bases and J by 11 bases, leaving 13 bases between them. The source of this sequence is a woman aged 25 to 39 in good health. The sample consisted of blood. The chain employs TRBV7-2 and TRBJ1-1; a possible D gene is TRBD1 (5 bases). The chain's CDR3 is CASSFMSGGAFF. The CDR3 DNA reads as TGTGCCAGCAGCTTCATGTCCGGGGGGGCTTTCTTT.